This T cell receptor beta chain was profiled in a study of blood T cell repertoires in COVID-19. Study at large: Specimens from acute and convalescent COVID-19 originated in the United States, Italy and Spain. Nucleic acid was either cDNA or gDNA, and it came from T cells, B-cell-depleted T cells, or PBMCs.

The CDR3 is made up of 14 amino acids. Between the trimmed V and J ends, which lost 1 base and 1 base, there was a span of 8 bases. Looked up from germline, CDR1 is SGHRS and CDR2 is YFSETQ. As originally analysed: Reference gene primer amplification yielded estimated nucleated cell counts. Using immunoSEQ multiplex PCR, the repertoire was profiled, and TCRdb retains in-frame clones only, with some absent. The V and J calls and clone size come from that table; D and trimming were worked out from the DNA. Of 280,000 or so clones in the sample, around 89% were seen once. What was sequenced was peripheral blood. The clonotype originates from a woman aged 60-70 years with acute or convalescent COVID-19. The rearrangement uses TRBV5-1 and TRBJ1-1, with no clear D. CDR3 in DNA: TGCGCCAGCAGCTTGAGCACCAAGAACACTGAAGCTTTCTTT. Residues: CASSLSTKNTEAFF.